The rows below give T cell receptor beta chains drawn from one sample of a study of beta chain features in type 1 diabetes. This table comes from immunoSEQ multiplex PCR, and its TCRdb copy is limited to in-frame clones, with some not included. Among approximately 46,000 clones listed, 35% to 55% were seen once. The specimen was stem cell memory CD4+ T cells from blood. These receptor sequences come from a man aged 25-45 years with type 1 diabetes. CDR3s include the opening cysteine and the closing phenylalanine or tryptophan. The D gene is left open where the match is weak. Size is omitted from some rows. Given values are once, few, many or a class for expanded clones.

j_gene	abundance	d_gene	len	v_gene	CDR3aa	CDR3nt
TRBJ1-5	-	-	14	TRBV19	CASAAGVSNQPQHF	TGTGCCAGTGCGGCGGGAGTTAGCAATCAGCCCCAGCATTTT
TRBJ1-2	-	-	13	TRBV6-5	CASSYSSGSGYTF	TGTGCCAGCAGTTACTCCAGCGGATCCGGCTACACCTTC
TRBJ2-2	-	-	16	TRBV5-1	CASRAPGVGGTGELFF	TGCGCCAGCAGGGCCCCCGGAGTGGGGGGCACCGGGGAGCTGTTTTTT
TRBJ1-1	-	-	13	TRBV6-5	CASSYMVETEAFF	TGTGCCAGCAGTTACATGGTAGAGACTGAAGCTTTCTTT
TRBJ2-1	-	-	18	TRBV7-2	CASSLDARQLGSHNEQFF	TGTGCCAGCAGCTTAGACGCAAGACAATTGGGGAGCCACAATGAGCAGTTCTTC
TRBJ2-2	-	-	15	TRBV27	CASSSIGRNTGELFF	TGTGCCAGCAGCAGCATCGGGAGGAACACCGGGGAGCTGTTTTTT
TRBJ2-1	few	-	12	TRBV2	CASRPSYNEQFF	TGTGCCAGCAGGCCGAGCTACAATGAGCAGTTCTTC
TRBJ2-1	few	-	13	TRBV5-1	CASGGTVYNEQFF	TGCGCCAGCGGGGGGACAGTTTACAATGAGCAGTTCTTC
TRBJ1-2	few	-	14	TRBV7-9	CASTPRIGAGGYTF	TGTGCCAGCACCCCCAGGATTGGGGCGGGGGGCTACACCTTC
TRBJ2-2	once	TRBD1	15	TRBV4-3	CASSPRTGRVGELFF	TGCGCCAGCAGCCCCCGGACAGGGCGGGTCGGGGAGCTGTTTTTT
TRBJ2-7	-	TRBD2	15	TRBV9	CASSPHPGTRYEQYF	TGTGCCAGCAGCCCCCACCCCGGGACTAGATACGAGCAGTACTTC
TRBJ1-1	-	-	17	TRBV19	CASSIVPVHAMNTEAFF	TGTGCCAGTAGTATAGTACCGGTCCATGCCATGAACACTGAAGCTTTCTTT
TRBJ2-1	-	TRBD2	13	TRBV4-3	CASSISGINEQFF	TGCGCCAGCAGTATTAGCGGGATAAATGAGCAGTTCTTC
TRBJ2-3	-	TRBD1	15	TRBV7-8	CASSSQTGFADTQYF	TGTGCCAGCAGCTCTCAGACAGGGTTCGCAGATACGCAGTATTTT
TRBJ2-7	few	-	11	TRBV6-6	CASSPQGLQYF	TGTGCCAGCAGTCCACAGGGCTTGCAGTACTTC
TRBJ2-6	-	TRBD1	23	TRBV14	CASSQEVEFGIWDRDSGANVLTF	TGTGCCAGCAGCCAAGAAGTTGAGTTTGGTATTTGGGACAGAGACTCTGGGGCCAACGTCCTGACTTTC
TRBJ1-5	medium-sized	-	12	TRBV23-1	CASSQSREPQHF	TGCGCCAGCAGTCAATCTAGAGAGCCCCAGCATTTT
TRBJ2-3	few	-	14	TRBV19	CASSLIGTLNTQYF	TGTGCCAGTAGTCTGATTGGGACTCTAAATACGCAGTATTTT
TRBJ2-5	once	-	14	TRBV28	CASSLLDSQETQYF	TGTGCCAGCAGTTTATTGGACAGTCAAGAGACCCAGTACTTC
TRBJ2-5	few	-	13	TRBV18	CASSPGLQETQYF	TGTGCCAGCTCACCGGGACTCCAAGAGACCCAGTACTTC
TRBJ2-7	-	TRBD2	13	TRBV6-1	CASSPGGNYEQYF	TGTGCCAGCAGTCCCGGGGGGAACTACGAGCAGTACTTC
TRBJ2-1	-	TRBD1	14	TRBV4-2	CASSRGQGDNEQFF	TGTGCCAGCAGCCGAGGACAGGGGGATAATGAGCAGTTCTTC
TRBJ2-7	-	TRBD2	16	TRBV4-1	CASSQEKRGSSYEQYF	TGCGCCAGCAGCCAAGAGAAGCGGGGGAGCTCCTACGAGCAGTACTTC
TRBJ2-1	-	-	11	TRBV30	CAWSVLRKQFF	TGTGCCTGGAGTGTCCTCAGGAAGCAGTTCTTC
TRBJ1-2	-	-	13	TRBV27	CASSLEGTYGYTF	TGTGCCAGCAGTTTAGAGGGAACCTATGGCTACACCTTC
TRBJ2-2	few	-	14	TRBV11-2	CASSVGRGTGELFF	TGTGCCAGCAGCGTGGGGCGAGGCACCGGGGAGCTGTTTTTT
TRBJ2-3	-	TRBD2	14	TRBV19	CATRLAGDADTQYF	TGTGCCACCCGACTAGCGGGAGACGCAGATACGCAGTATTTT
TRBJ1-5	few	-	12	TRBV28	CAISQGGQPQHF	TGTGCCATCTCGCAGGGAGGTCAGCCCCAGCATTTT
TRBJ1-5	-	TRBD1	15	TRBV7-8	CASSLAGTGPQPQHF	TGTGCCAGCAGCTTAGCCGGGACAGGGCCTCAGCCCCAGCATTTT
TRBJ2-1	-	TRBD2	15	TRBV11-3	CASSFGTSDVYEQFF	TGTGCCAGCAGCTTTGGGACTAGTGACGTCTATGAGCAGTTCTTC
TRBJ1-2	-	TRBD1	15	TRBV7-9	CASSLVRDSIYGYTF	TGTGCCAGCAGCTTAGTACGGGACAGCATTTATGGCTACACCTTC
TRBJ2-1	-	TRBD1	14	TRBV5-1	CASSLGDRGGEQFF	TGCGCCAGCAGCTTGGGGGACAGGGGAGGTGAGCAGTTCTTC
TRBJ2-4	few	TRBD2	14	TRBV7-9	CASSPTSGRNIQYF	TGTGCCAGCAGCCCGACTAGCGGGAGAAACATTCAGTACTTC
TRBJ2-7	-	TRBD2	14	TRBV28	CASSKGGGSYEQYF	TGTGCCAGCAGTAAAGGTGGCGGGAGCTACGAGCAGTACTTC
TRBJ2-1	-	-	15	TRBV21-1	CASSKGEREYNEQFF	TGTGCCAGCAGCAAAGGGGAGCGGGAGTACAATGAGCAGTTCTTC
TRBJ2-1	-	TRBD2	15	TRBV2	CASRSTGTSGNQQFF	TGTGCCAGCAGATCGACCGGGACTAGCGGGAATCAGCAGTTCTTC
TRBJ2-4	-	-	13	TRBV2	CAGQTQAKNIQYF	TGTGCCGGACAGACACAAGCCAAAAACATTCAGTACTTC
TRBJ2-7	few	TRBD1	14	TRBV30	CAWRDRQGLYEQYF	TGTGCCTGGAGGGATCGACAGGGTCTCTACGAGCAGTACTTC
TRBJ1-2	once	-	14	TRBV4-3	CASSRATANYGYTF	TGCGCCAGCAGCCGAGCCACAGCTAACTATGGCTACACCTTC
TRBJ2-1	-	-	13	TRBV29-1	CSVGFRLAGEQFF	TGCAGCGTTGGATTTAGGCTAGCCGGAGAGCAGTTCTTC
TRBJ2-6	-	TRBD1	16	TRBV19	CASSTRQGSGANVLTF	TGTGCCAGTAGTACAAGACAGGGGTCCGGGGCCAACGTCCTGACTTTC
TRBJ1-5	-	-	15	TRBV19	CATGAGGENNQPQHF	TGTGCCACGGGGGCGGGGGGCGAAAACAATCAGCCCCAGCATTTT
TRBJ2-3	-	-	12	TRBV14	CASSQVSDTQYF	TGTGCCAGCAGCCAAGTTTCTGATACGCAGTATTTT
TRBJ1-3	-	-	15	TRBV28	CASSYGGALGNTIYF	TGTGCCAGCAGTTATGGGGGGGCGCTCGGAAACACCATATATTTT
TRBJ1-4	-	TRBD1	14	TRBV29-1	CSAFPTGGREKLFF	TGCAGCGCCTTCCCGACAGGGGGACGAGAAAAACTGTTTTTT
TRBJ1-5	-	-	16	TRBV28	CASSLWVGRNNQPQHF	TGTGCCAGCAGTTTATGGGTAGGGAGGAATAATCAGCCCCAGCATTTT
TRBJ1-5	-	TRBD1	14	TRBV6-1	CASSERDRESPQHF	TGTGCCAGCAGTGAACGGGACAGGGAATCCCCCCAGCATTTT
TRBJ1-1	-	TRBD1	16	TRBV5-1	CASSLDPRTGPTEAFF	TGCGCCAGCAGCTTGGATCCCCGGACAGGGCCCACTGAAGCTTTCTTT
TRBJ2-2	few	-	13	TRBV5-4	CASSLGRSGELFF	TGTGCCAGCAGCCTTGGGAGGTCCGGGGAGCTGTTTTTT
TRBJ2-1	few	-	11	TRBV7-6	CASSSSDEQFF	TGTGCCAGCAGCTCTAGCGATGAGCAGTTCTTC
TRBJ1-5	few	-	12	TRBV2	CASKQSNQPQHF	TGTGCCAGCAAACAGAGTAATCAGCCCCAGCATTTT
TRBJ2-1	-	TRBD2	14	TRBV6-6	CASSYSGGGNEQFF	TGTGCCAGCAGTTACAGCGGGGGGGGCAATGAGCAGTTCTTC
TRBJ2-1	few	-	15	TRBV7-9	CASSLGATRYNEQFF	TGTGCCAGCAGCTTAGGTGCTACGAGATACAATGAGCAGTTCTTC
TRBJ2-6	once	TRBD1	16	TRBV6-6	CASAGQGAVGANVLTF	TGTGCCAGCGCAGGACAGGGGGCGGTTGGGGCCAACGTCCTGACTTTC
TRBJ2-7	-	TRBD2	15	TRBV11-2	CASRTWGSGRDEQYF	TGTGCCAGCAGAACCTGGGGTAGCGGGAGAGATGAGCAGTACTTC
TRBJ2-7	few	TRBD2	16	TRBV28	CASSLLTSGAPYEQYF	TGTGCCAGCAGTTTATTGACTAGCGGGGCACCATACGAGCAGTACTTC
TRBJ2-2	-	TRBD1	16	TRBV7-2	CASSPRTGLSTGELFF	TGTGCCAGCAGCCCACGGACAGGACTGAGTACCGGGGAGCTGTTTTTT
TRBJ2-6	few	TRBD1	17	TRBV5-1	CASSPGQGAAGANVLTF	TGCGCCAGCAGCCCCGGACAGGGGGCGGCTGGGGCCAACGTCCTGACTTTC
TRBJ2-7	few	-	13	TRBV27	CASSLDTAYEQYF	TGTGCCAGCAGTTTAGACACGGCCTACGAGCAGTACTTC